These 9 T cell receptor beta chains share one sample of origin, sequenced in a study of blood T cell dynamics during melanoma immunotherapy. The time point here: pre-treatment baseline. Data came from immunoSEQ multiplex PCR; TCRdb stores just in-frame clones and leaves some out. The sample holds about 10,000 clones, approximately 86% seen once. Material: blood, obtained from a patient treated with checkpoint blockade. All receptors come from a human donor with melanoma.

This clone was seen a few times. The chain recombines TRBV27 with TRBJ1-1, with no clear D. V gave up 0 bases and J gave up 1 base, with 9 bases separating them. The CDR3 spans 15 residues. Germline CDR1 is MNHEY and CDR2 is SMNVEV (reference sequence). CDR3 loop: CASSLSNKGNTEAFF. The DNA for the CDR3 is TGTGCCAGCAGTTTATCTAATAAAGGGAACACTGAAGCTTTCTTT.

As DNA, the CDR3 is TGTGCCAGCAGCTTGGGGGACAGCTCCTACAATGAGCAGTTCTTC. It encodes CASSLGDSSYNEQFF. This chain links TRBV5-6 with TRBJ2-1; TRBD1 agrees at 7 bases. This CDR3 region has 15 residues. The V segment lost 0 bases and the J segment 0 bases; nucleotides outside the gene matches: 0. In germline, CDR1 is SGHDT, CDR2 YYEEEE.

This clone was seen more than once but under ten times. This chain uses TRBV30 with TRBJ1-2; D ambiguous. Germline CDR1 is GTSNPN and CDR2 is SVGIG (reference sequence). Trimming removed 0 bases at V and 4 bases at J, with 12 bases between. CDR3 size: 14 residues. The CDR3 region is CAWSVLAVSYGYTF. The CDR3 DNA reads TGTGCCTGGAGTGTCCTGGCAGTTTCCTATGGCTACACCTTC.

The rearrangement links TRBV7-2 to TRBJ2-3; 9 bases map to TRBD2. Germline CDR1 and CDR2: SGHTA and FQGNSA. The J segment lost 7 bases and the V segment lost 1 base, leaving 6 bases of the junction unmatched. The CDR3 spans 15 residues. Written as DNA, the CDR3 is TGTGCCAGCAGCTTAGATGGCGGGGGGGCTAATACGCAGTATTTT. This gives the protein CASSLDGGGANTQYF.

The chain recombines TRBV5-1 with TRBJ1-1; D uncertain. From germline, CDR1 is SGHRS and CDR2 YFSETQ. The CDR3 has 15 residues. The V and J ends lost 0 bases and 0 bases respectively, with 9 bases between them. The CDR3 region has the DNA TGCGCCAGCAGCTTGGGGAATGGCGTGAACACTGAAGCTTTCTTT. Its protein product is CASSLGNGVNTEAFF.

The V and J genes are TRBV10-2 and TRBJ1-1; D is unclear. V lost 4 bases to trimming and J lost 0 bases, with 9 bases between them. CDR3 length: 14 amino acids. CDR1 WSHSY and CDR2 SAAADI come from the germline V gene. The CDR3 region is CASSVGELNTEAFF. The CDR3 region has the DNA TGCGCCAGCAGTGTGGGAGAATTGAACACTGAAGCTTTCTTT.

This clone was detected a few times. V gene TRBV6-5 combines with J gene TRBJ1-5; no clear D. Germline CDR1 and CDR2: MNHEY and SVGAGI. CDR3 length equals 15 residues. Between the trimmed V and J ends, which lost 4 bases and 8 bases, there was a span of 18 bases. The CDR3 DNA reads TGTGCCAGCAGTTCCGAGTCGGGCCGTCAGAAGCCCCAGCATTTT. It is translated as CASSSESGRQKPQHF.

V and J are TRBV27 and TRBJ1-2; 9 bases line up with TRBD1. This CDR3 has 13 amino acids. Germline assignment: CDR1 MNHEY and CDR2 SMNVEV (reference sequence). V trimming: 4 bases; J trimming: 9 bases; junction bases outside the gene matches: 6. The DNA for the CDR3 is TGTGCCAGCAGTTCGGGACAGGGAATCAGCTACACCTTC. It encodes CASSSGQGISYTF.

The gene calls are TRBV10-3 and TRBJ2-3, with 7 bases that match TRBD1. The CDR3 contains 16 residues. V was pared by 0 bases and J by 0 bases, with 3 bases of the junction left unmatched. In germline, CDR1 is ENHRY, CDR2 SYGVKD. CDR3 DNA sequence: TGTGCCATCAGTGAGTCGGGACAGACTAGCACAGATACGCAGTATTTT. This gives the protein CAISESGQTSTDTQYF.